This T cell receptor beta chain was retrieved from a study of T cells after yellow fever vaccination. Study overall: CD3, CD45RA, CCR7 and CD95 sorting yielded EM, EMRA, CM and Tscm memory subsets. General study points: Sorting of memory subsets on day 0 yielded almost no detectable vaccine-responding clonotypes.

Making TCR cDNA involved 5'RACE template switching, which added UMIs and a universal primer site. Each CDR3 protein gets one entry after TCRdb re-called the 5' RACE reads with MiXCR. This repertoire shows around 56,000 distinct CDR3 sequences, approximately 6% found once; its top ten account for roughly a third. The material sequenced was PBMCs, either bulk or a sorted T-cell subset (CD4+, CD8+, memory, or dextramer-sorted; not recorded which), taken on the day of the yellow fever booster vaccination. The TCR originated in a man aged 18 to 29 who received the YFV17D yellow fever vaccine.

The CDR3 DNA follows: TGTGCCAGCAGTGACTCCCCGCTAGCGGTGGGGCGTGATACGCAGTATTTT. This codes for CASSDSPLAVGRDTQYF. This chain links TRBV6-4 with TRBJ2-3; 7 bases are shared with TRBD2. Losses at the gene ends were 0 bases for V and 6 bases for J; bases not matched to a gene: 12. Germline-derived CDR1 and CDR2 are MRHNA and SNTAGT. The CDR3 extends over 17 amino acids.